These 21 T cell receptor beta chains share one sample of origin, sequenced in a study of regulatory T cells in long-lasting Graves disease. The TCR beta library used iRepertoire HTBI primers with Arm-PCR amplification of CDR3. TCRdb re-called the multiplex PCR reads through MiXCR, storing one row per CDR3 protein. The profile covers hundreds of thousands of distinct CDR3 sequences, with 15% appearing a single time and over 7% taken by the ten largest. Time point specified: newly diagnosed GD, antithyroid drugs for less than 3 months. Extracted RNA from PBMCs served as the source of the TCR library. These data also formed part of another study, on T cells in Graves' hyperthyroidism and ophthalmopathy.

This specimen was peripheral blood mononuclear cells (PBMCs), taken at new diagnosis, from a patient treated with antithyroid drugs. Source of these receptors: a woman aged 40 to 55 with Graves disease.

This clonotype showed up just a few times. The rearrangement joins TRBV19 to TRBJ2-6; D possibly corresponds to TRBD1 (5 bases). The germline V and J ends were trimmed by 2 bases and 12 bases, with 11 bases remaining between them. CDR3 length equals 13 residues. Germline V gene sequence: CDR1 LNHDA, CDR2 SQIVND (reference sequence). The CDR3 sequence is CASSIRGGPVLTF. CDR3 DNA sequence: TGTGCCAGTAGTATAAGGGGCGGCCCCGTCCTGACTTTC.

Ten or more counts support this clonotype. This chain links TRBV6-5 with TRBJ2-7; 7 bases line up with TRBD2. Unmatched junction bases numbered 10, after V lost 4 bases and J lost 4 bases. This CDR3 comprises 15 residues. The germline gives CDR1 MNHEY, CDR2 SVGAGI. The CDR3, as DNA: TGTGCCAGCAGTTTCCAGCCGGGAGGCTCATACGAGCAGTACTTC. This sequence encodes CASSFQPGGSYEQYF.

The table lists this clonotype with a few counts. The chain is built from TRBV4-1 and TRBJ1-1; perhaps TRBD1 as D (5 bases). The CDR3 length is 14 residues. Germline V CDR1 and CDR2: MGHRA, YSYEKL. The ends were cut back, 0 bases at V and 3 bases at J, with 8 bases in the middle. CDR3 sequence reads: CASSQEWGDTEAFF. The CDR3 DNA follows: TGCGCCAGCAGCCAAGAGTGGGGGGACACTGAAGCTTTCTTT.

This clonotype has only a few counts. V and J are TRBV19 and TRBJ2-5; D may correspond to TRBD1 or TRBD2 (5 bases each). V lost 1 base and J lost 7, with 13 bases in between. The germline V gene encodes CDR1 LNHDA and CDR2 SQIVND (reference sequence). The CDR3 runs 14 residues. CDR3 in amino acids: CASSIAGTGGTQYF. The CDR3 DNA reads TGTGCCAGTAGTATAGCCGGGACCGGAGGGACCCAGTACTTC.

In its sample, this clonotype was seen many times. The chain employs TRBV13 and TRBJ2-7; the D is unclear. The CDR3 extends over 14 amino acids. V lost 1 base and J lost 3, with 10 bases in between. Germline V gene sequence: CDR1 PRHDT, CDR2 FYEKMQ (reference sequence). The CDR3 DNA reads TGTGCCAGCAGCTTAGACGGCAAGCACTACGAGCAGTACTTC. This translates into CASSLDGKHYEQYF.

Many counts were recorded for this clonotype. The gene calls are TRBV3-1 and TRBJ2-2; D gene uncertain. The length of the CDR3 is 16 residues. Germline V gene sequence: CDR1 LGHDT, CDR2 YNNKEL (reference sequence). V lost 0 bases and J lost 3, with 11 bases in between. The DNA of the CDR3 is TGTGCCAGCAGCCAAGATCGACCCTTCTACACCGGGGAGCTGTTTTTT. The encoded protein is CASSQDRPFYTGELFF.

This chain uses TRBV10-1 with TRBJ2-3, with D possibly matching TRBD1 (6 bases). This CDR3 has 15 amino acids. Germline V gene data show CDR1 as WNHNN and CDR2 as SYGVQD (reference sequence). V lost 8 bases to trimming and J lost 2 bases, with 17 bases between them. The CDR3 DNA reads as TGCGCCAGCTCTGAGGGGGACACCTCCACAGATACGCAGTATTTT. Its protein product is CASSEGDTSTDTQYF.

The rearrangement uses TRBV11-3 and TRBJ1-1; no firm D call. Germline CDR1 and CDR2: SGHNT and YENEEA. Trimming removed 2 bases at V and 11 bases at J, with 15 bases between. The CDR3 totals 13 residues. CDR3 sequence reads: CASSLTGKSDAFF. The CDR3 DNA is TGTGCCAGCAGCTTAACGGGCAAGAGCGATGCTTTCTTT.

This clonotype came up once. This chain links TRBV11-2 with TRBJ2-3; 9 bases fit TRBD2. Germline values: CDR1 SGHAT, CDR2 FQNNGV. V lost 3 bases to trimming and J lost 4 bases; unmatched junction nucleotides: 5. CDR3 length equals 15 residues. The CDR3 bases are TGTGCCAGCAGCTTTAGCGGGAGTTCCGCAGATACGCAGTATTTT. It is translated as CASSFSGSSADTQYF.

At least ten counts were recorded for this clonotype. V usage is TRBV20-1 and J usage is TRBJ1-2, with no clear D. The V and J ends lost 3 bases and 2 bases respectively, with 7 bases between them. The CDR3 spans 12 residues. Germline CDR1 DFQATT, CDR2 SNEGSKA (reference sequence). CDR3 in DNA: TGCAGTGCTAGCCCGGAGAACTATGGCTACACCTTC. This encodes CSASPENYGYTF.

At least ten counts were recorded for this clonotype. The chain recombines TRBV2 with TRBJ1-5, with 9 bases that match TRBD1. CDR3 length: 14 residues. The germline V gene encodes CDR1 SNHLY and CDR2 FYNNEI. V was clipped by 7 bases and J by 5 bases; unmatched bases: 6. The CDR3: CASTSTGGHQPQHF. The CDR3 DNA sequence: TGTGCCAGCACTTCGACAGGGGGGCATCAGCCCCAGCATTTT.

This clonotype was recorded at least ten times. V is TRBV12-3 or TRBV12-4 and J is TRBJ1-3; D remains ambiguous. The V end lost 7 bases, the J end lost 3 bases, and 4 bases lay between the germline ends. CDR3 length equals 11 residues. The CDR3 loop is CASTYGNTIYF. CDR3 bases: TGTGCCAGCACCTATGGAAACACCATATATTTT.

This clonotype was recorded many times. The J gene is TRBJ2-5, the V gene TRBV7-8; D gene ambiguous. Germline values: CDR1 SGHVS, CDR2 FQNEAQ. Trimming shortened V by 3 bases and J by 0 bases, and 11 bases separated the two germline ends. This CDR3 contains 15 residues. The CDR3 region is CASSFETRNQETQYF. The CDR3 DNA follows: TGTGCCAGCAGCTTCGAAACGCGTAACCAAGAGACCCAGTACTTC.

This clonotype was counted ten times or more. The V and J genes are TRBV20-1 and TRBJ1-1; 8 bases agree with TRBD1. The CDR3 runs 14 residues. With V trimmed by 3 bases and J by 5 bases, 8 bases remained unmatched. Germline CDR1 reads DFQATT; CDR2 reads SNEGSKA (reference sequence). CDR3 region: CSARGGQGATEAFF. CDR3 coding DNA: TGCAGTGCTAGGGGGGGGCAGGGGGCAACTGAAGCTTTCTTT.

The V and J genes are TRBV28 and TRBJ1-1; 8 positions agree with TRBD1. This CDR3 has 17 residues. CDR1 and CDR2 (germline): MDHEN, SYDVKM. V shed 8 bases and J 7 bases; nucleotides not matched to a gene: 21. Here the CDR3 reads CASGTRIGQGGVYEAFF. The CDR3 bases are TGTGCCAGCGGCACAAGAATAGGACAGGGTGGGGTGTATGAAGCTTTCTTT.

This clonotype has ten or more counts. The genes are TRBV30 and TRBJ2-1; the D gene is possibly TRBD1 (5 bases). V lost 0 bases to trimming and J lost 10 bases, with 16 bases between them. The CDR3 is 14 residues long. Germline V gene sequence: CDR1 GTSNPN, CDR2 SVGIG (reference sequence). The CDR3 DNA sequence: TGTGCCTGGAGTGTGGGGCAGACCCCCCGGGAGCAGTTCTTC. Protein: CAWSVGQTPREQFF.

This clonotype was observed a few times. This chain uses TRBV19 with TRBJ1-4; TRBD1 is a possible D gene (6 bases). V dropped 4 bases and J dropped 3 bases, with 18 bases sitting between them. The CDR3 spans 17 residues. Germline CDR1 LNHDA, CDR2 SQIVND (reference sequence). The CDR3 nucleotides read TGTGCCAGTAGTAAACTGGGGGCGGACTACGCTAATGAAAAACTGTTTTTT. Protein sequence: CASSKLGADYANEKLFF.

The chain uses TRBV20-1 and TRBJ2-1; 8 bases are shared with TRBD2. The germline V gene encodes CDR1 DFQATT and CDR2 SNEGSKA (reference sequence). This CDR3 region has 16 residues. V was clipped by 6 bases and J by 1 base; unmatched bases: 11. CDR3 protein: CSADHMAGGSYNEQFF. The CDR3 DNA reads TGCAGTGCCGACCATATGGCGGGAGGATCCTACAATGAGCAGTTCTTC.

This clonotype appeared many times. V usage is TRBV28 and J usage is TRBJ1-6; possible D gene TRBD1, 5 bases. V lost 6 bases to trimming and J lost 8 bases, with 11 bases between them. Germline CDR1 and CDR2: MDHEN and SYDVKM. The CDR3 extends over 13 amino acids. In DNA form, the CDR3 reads TGTGCCAGCAGCCGGCAGGGAGATTCACCCCTCCACTTT. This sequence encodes CASSRQGDSPLHF.

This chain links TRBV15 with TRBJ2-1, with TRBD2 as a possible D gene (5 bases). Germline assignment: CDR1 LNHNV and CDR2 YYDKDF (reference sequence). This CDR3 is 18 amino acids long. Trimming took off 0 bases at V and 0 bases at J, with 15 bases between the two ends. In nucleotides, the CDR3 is TGTGCCACCAGCAGAGAACTAAGCGGAATTCCCTCCTACAATGAGCAGTTCTTC. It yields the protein CATSRELSGIPSYNEQFF.

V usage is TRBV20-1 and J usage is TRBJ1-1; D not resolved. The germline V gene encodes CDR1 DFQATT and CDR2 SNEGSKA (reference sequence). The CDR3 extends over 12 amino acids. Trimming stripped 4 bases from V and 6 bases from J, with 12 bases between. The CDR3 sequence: CSAKYRASEAFF. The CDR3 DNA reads TGCAGTGCTAAATACAGAGCGTCTGAAGCTTTCTTT.